Below, one TCR beta chain is given with its context. Germline V lookup: CDR1 SGHNT, CDR2 YENEEA. The CDR3 spans 14 residues. V lost 4 bases and J lost 4, with 13 bases in between. These data belong to a study of immune evolution from preneoplasia to lung adenocarcinoma. Study-level information: HLA loss of heterozygosity: 5.5% to 8.5% AIS, approximately 15% MIA, approximately 31% ADC, none AAH.

Clones were read by immunoSEQ multiplex PCR, and TCRdb kept only the in-frame ones, dropping some. The sample shows around 41,000 clones, 70% to 85% of them seen only once. Sequencing input: FFPE invasive lung adenocarcinoma tissue. The sequence derives from a person aged 55 to 75 with lung adenocarcinoma. The rearrangement joins TRBV11-3 to TRBJ1-2; the D gene is possibly TRBD1 (6 bases). This CDR3 is CASSSGGGSYGYTF. For the CDR3, the DNA is TGTGCCAGCAGCTCGGGGGGCGGTTCCTATGGCTACACCTTC.